These T cell receptor beta chains were read from a single sample in a study of OX40 agonist ivuxolimab in advanced cancers. Data came from immunoSEQ multiplex PCR; TCRdb stores just in-frame clones and leaves some out. The sample has 20,000 to 25,000 clones, about four fifths seen once. This specimen was CD4+ or CD8+ T cells sorted from blood, taken in a trial of the OX40 agonist ivuxolimab. The receptors were gathered from an adult with an advanced solid tumor such as melanoma, head and neck, liver or kidney cancer. The CDR3 runs from the conserved cysteine through the conserved F or W. A D gene is named only where the DNA matches it firmly. Expanded clones are given a class, and other clones once, few, many or no size at all.

d_call	j_call	v_call	clone_size	cdr3_aa	cdr3_nt
NA	TRBJ1-2	TRBV21-1	NA	CASSTRTGGCNYGYTF	TGTGCCAGCAGCACTCGGACAGGGGGCTGCAACTATGGCTACACCTTC
TRBD1	TRBJ1-6	TRBV11-2	NA	CASSLGQGNSPLHF	TGTGCCAGCAGTCTGGGACAGGGGAATTCACCCCTCCACTTT
NA	TRBJ1-5	TRBV6-6	NA	CASSPGSLNQPQHF	TGTGCCAGCAGCCCCGGGTCCCTAAATCAGCCCCAGCATTTT
NA	TRBJ2-7	TRBV19	once	CASSTQPVGEQYF	TGTGCCAGTAGTACACAACCAGTGGGCGAGCAGTACTTC
NA	TRBJ2-1	TRBV9	once	CASSVGVSTEQFF	TGTGCCAGCAGCGTAGGAGTTAGTACTGAGCAGTTCTTC
NA	TRBJ2-1	TRBV10-1	NA	CASIKGLSNEQFF	TGCGCCAGCATCAAGGGACTTTCCAATGAGCAGTTCTTC
TRBD2	TRBJ2-7	TRBV6-6	medium-sized	CASNLAGLANEQYF	TGTGCCAGCAATTTAGCGGGACTAGCCAACGAGCAGTACTTC
NA	TRBJ2-1	TRBV27	few	CASSGTTYNEQFF	TGTGCCAGCAGTGGTACTACTTACAATGAGCAGTTCTTC
NA	TRBJ2-5	TRBV28	NA	CASSLSRAGKETQYF	TGTGCCAGCAGTTTATCCCGGGCGGGAAAAGAGACCCAGTACTTC
TRBD2	TRBJ2-7	TRBV27	NA	CASSSARGGYEQYF	TGTGCCAGCAGTTCCGCCCGGGGGGGCTACGAGCAGTACTTC
NA	TRBJ2-7	TRBV9	NA	CASSVGVGDYEQYF	TGTGCCAGCAGCGTAGGGGTAGGCGACTACGAGCAGTACTTC
NA	TRBJ2-5	TRBV6-5	few	CASRRQGGSQGTQYF	TGTGCCAGCAGGAGACAGGGAGGGAGCCAGGGGACCCAGTACTTC
NA	TRBJ2-2	TRBV28	medium-sized	CASSLFGGELFF	TGTGCCAGCAGTCTGTTCGGCGGGGAGCTGTTTTTT
NA	TRBJ1-5	TRBV4-1	NA	CASSHPNDPGDNNQPQHF	TGCGCCAGCAGCCATCCAAATGATCCAGGAGACAACAATCAGCCCCAGCATTTT
NA	TRBJ2-7	TRBV28	NA	CASSLGTYEQYF	TGTGCCAGCAGTTTAGGCACCTACGAGCAGTACTTC
NA	TRBJ2-7	TRBV5-1	NA	CASSLEDGIYEQYF	TGCGCCAGCAGCTTGGAAGACGGTATTTACGAGCAGTACTTC
NA	TRBJ1-1	TRBV5-1	NA	CASFAGSEAFF	TGCGCCAGCTTCGCAGGGTCTGAAGCTTTCTTT
NA	TRBJ2-5	TRBV4-3	NA	CASSKEDKAFQETQYF	TGCGCCAGCAGCAAAGAGGACAAGGCCTTCCAAGAGACCCAGTACTTC
NA	TRBJ1-1	TRBV6-1	NA	CASYRGTEAFF	TGTGCCAGCTACCGGGGCACTGAAGCTTTCTTT
NA	TRBJ2-7	TRBV7-8	NA	CASSPAGQTYEQYF	TGTGCCAGCAGCCCCGCGGGACAGACCTACGAGCAGTACTTC
NA	TRBJ1-2	TRBV28	NA	CASSRDKVENGYTF	TGTGCCAGCAGCCGGGACAAGGTCGAGAATGGCTACACCTTC
TRBD2	TRBJ2-2	TRBV4-1	NA	CASSQEAERGAVTGELFF	TGCGCCAGCAGCCAAGAAGCGGAGCGGGGGGCCGTTACCGGGGAGCTGTTTTTT
TRBD2	TRBJ2-7	TRBV2	NA	CASSRTSGREQYF	TGTGCCAGCAGTAGGACTAGCGGGAGGGAGCAGTACTTC
NA	TRBJ2-1	TRBV27	NA	CASASLPDEQFF	TGTGCCAGCGCTTCCCTTCCCGATGAGCAGTTCTTC
NA	TRBJ2-5	TRBV2	few	CASSQFLGPSEETQYF	TGTGCCAGCAGTCAATTCCTGGGGCCTTCAGAAGAGACCCAGTACTTC
NA	TRBJ1-1	TRBV10-1	NA	CASRMTQQGGTEAFF	TGCGCCAGCAGGATGACACAACAGGGAGGGACTGAAGCTTTCTTT
NA	TRBJ1-2	TRBV6-5	NA	CASSYSQGYYGYTF	TGTGCCAGCAGTTACTCGCAGGGGTACTATGGCTACACCTTC
TRBD2	TRBJ2-7	TRBV2	NA	CASSLGLAGLSGQYF	TGTGCCAGCAGTTTAGGACTAGCGGGGTTAAGCGGGCAGTACTTC
NA	TRBJ2-1	TRBV14	NA	CASSQAGGQYNEQFF	TGTGCCAGCAGCCAAGCAGGAGGCCAGTACAATGAGCAGTTCTTC
NA	TRBJ2-3	TRBV9	NA	CASSGATADTQYF	TGTGCCAGCAGCGGCGCCACTGCAGATACGCAGTATTTT
NA	TRBJ2-2	TRBV7-7	once	CASSLFPFLTGANTGELFF	TGTGCCAGCAGCCTATTTCCCTTTCTTACGGGGGCGAACACCGGGGAGCTGTTTTTT
TRBD1	TRBJ1-2	TRBV19	few	CASNSPGQGSYGYTF	TGTGCCAGTAACTCACCGGGACAGGGAAGTTATGGCTACACCTTC
NA	TRBJ2-1	TRBV7-9	NA	CASSLAYPGNNEQFF	TGTGCCAGCAGCTTAGCGTACCCCGGGAACAATGAGCAGTTCTTC
NA	TRBJ1-5	TRBV30	NA	CAWSTESVGPRSNQPQHF	TGTGCCTGGAGTACTGAGTCAGTAGGCCCAAGGAGCAATCAGCCCCAGCATTTT
NA	TRBJ2-3	TRBV13	NA	CASRGGTDTQYF	TGTGCCAGCAGAGGGGGCACAGATACGCAGTATTTT
TRBD1	TRBJ2-7	TRBV6-6	NA	CASSYYRGSYEQYF	TGTGCCAGCAGTTACTACAGGGGATCCTACGAGCAGTACTTC
NA	TRBJ2-3	TRBV7-2	NA	CASSRPTRDRTRPTQYF	TGTGCCAGCAGTCGACCCACCCGGGACCGTACACGGCCTACGCAGTATTTT
TRBD2	TRBJ2-2	TRBV14	NA	CASRGLADDTGELFF	TGTGCCAGCAGAGGACTAGCGGACGACACCGGGGAGCTGTTTTTT
NA	TRBJ2-7	TRBV4-3	NA	CASSRAEGNEQYF	TGCGCCAGCAGCCGAGCGGAAGGGAACGAGCAGTACTTC
TRBD1	TRBJ1-1	TRBV5-8	NA	CASSTGQGNTEAFF	TGTGCCAGCAGCACGGGACAGGGGAACACTGAAGCTTTCTTT
NA	TRBJ1-2	TRBV28	NA	CASSLLGEVTYGYTF	TGTGCCAGCAGTTTATTGGGGGAGGTCACCTATGGCTACACCTTC
TRBD2	TRBJ2-4	TRBV13	NA	CASSPYFRLAGDVNIQYF	TGTGCCAGCAGCCCCTACTTCAGACTAGCGGGAGATGTGAACATTCAGTACTTC
NA	TRBJ2-6	TRBV9	once	CASSSAGANVLTF	TGTGCCAGCAGCTCGGCGGGGGCCAACGTCCTGACTTTC
NA	TRBJ1-2	TRBV29-1	few	CSANFRDGYTF	TGCAGCGCAAACTTCAGAGATGGCTACACCTTC
NA	TRBJ2-3	TRBV30	NA	CAWSSVSSDTQYF	TGTGCCTGGAGTTCAGTGTCTTCGGATACGCAGTATTTT
TRBD2	TRBJ2-3	TRBV28	NA	CASGRGGAQGTDTQYF	TGTGCCAGCGGGCGCGGGGGGGCGCAAGGCACAGATACGCAGTATTTT